These T cell receptor beta chains were read from a single sample in a study of human CD8 memory T cell subsets. Using the 5' RACE reads, TCRdb records one entry per CDR3 protein without DNA. The sample totals about 6,500 distinct CDR3 sequences. The sample consisted of CD8+ T cells from PBMCs. The source is a human donor in good health. Each CDR3 is given with its conserved first and last residue. The order of the fields is J gene, CDR3 length, V gene, clone size, CDR3 protein. For some rows the clone size is stated as once, few or many, or as a class when expanded; others skip it.

J gene: TRBJ2-1; CDR3 length: 13; V gene: TRBV15; clone size: .; CDR3 protein: CATARTSGHEQFF
J gene: TRBJ2-7; CDR3 length: 13; V gene: TRBV11-2; clone size: .; CDR3 protein: CASSLAGDYEQYF
J gene: TRBJ2-7; CDR3 length: 14; V gene: TRBV28; clone size: .; CDR3 protein: CASSWGSGRYEQYF
J gene: TRBJ2-1; CDR3 length: 15; V gene: TRBV27; clone size: .; CDR3 protein: CASSQLAGGGNEQFF
J gene: TRBJ2-1; CDR3 length: 17; V gene: TRBV20-1; clone size: .; CDR3 protein: CSASGTSGRRTYNEQFF
J gene: TRBJ1-1; CDR3 length: 14; V gene: TRBV7-6; clone size: medium-sized; CDR3 protein: CASSLVVGSTEAFF
J gene: TRBJ2-1; CDR3 length: 15; V gene: TRBV7-9; clone size: medium-sized; CDR3 protein: CASSLTGPGYNEQFF
J gene: TRBJ2-7; CDR3 length: 14; V gene: TRBV29-1; clone size: medium-sized; CDR3 protein: CSVGWTGSSYEQYF
J gene: TRBJ2-1; CDR3 length: 17; V gene: TRBV20-1; clone size: .; CDR3 protein: CSAPGTSGRVVYNEQFF
J gene: TRBJ2-1; CDR3 length: 15; V gene: TRBV27; clone size: .; CDR3 protein: CASSLATSSYNEQFF
J gene: TRBJ2-7; CDR3 length: 15; V gene: TRBV20-1; clone size: .; CDR3 protein: CSAAGWPKRLAEQYF
J gene: TRBJ1-2; CDR3 length: 13; V gene: TRBV5-1; clone size: .; CDR3 protein: CASSLGGNYGYTF
J gene: TRBJ2-1; CDR3 length: 13; V gene: TRBV20-1; clone size: medium-sized; CDR3 protein: CSAARTSADEQFF
J gene: TRBJ2-7; CDR3 length: 15; V gene: TRBV7-9; clone size: .; CDR3 protein: CASSFIGTQNYEQYF
J gene: TRBJ2-7; CDR3 length: 14; V gene: TRBV19; clone size: .; CDR3 protein: CASSSLSTAYEQYF
J gene: TRBJ2-7; CDR3 length: 13; V gene: TRBV2; clone size: medium-sized; CDR3 protein: CASKGVLSYEQYF
J gene: TRBJ2-1; CDR3 length: 17; V gene: TRBV2; clone size: .; CDR3 protein: CASSGPTGGVSYNEQFF
J gene: TRBJ2-1; CDR3 length: 15; V gene: TRBV7-9; clone size: medium-sized; CDR3 protein: CASSLASGRANEQFF
J gene: TRBJ2-7; CDR3 length: 15; V gene: TRBV27; clone size: .; CDR3 protein: CASSLTPTGEGEQYF
J gene: TRBJ2-7; CDR3 length: 14; V gene: TRBV27; clone size: .; CDR3 protein: CASSTGGSFYEQYF
J gene: TRBJ2-1; CDR3 length: 16; V gene: TRBV2; clone size: .; CDR3 protein: CASSGRLAEIYNEQFF
J gene: TRBJ2-1; CDR3 length: 12; V gene: TRBV2; clone size: .; CDR3 protein: CASSVGIGEQFF
J gene: TRBJ2-7; CDR3 length: 14; V gene: TRBV11-2; clone size: .; CDR3 protein: CASSLYGTTYEQYF
J gene: TRBJ2-3; CDR3 length: 13; V gene: TRBV7-7; clone size: .; CDR3 protein: CASSRHNTDTQYF
J gene: TRBJ2-2; CDR3 length: 14; V gene: TRBV7-9; clone size: .; CDR3 protein: CASSLPTNTGELFF
J gene: TRBJ2-7; CDR3 length: 11; V gene: TRBV29-1; clone size: .; CDR3 protein: CSVDINYEQYF
J gene: TRBJ2-5; CDR3 length: 16; V gene: TRBV20-1; clone size: .; CDR3 protein: CSARGWTSGYQETQYF
J gene: TRBJ2-1; CDR3 length: 17; V gene: TRBV7-8; clone size: .; CDR3 protein: CASSFRLAGGSYNEQFF
J gene: TRBJ1-4; CDR3 length: 15; V gene: TRBV9; clone size: .; CDR3 protein: CASSVDGTTNEKLFF
J gene: TRBJ2-7; CDR3 length: 13; V gene: TRBV12-3/TRBV12-4; clone size: .; CDR3 protein: CATRPGGSHEQYF
J gene: TRBJ1-1; CDR3 length: 12; V gene: TRBV11-2; clone size: .; CDR3 protein: CASSLVWSEAFF
J gene: TRBJ1-2; CDR3 length: 11; V gene: TRBV29-1; clone size: .; CDR3 protein: CSVPGQFGYTF
J gene: TRBJ1-1; CDR3 length: 16; V gene: TRBV7-2; clone size: .; CDR3 protein: CASSFDVGAWDTEAFF
J gene: TRBJ2-7; CDR3 length: 12; V gene: TRBV29-1; clone size: .; CDR3 protein: CSVEFGTYEQYF
J gene: TRBJ2-5; CDR3 length: 16; V gene: TRBV20-1; clone size: .; CDR3 protein: CSGTVWASKFGETQYF